This TCR beta chain was found in a study of technical replicates of blood from a handful of donors. Measured with immunoSEQ multiplex PCR; TCRdb has only the in-frame clones, and not every one. This table has over 70,000 clones, 90% appearing once. Germline loops: CDR1 GTSNPN, CDR2 SVGIG (reference sequence). CDR3 length: 12 residues. J was trimmed by 9 bases and V by 3 bases; bases with no gene match: 5. The clonotype was recovered from a human donor in good health. Some clones in this sample may be carry-over from other donors' samples. The sequenced sample was PBMCs. The chain carries TRBV30 and TRBJ2-1; TRBD2 aligns across 7 bases. This CDR3 reads CAWSLGLIEQFF. CDR3 coding DNA: TGTGCCTGGAGCCTGGGACTAATTGAGCAGTTCTTC.